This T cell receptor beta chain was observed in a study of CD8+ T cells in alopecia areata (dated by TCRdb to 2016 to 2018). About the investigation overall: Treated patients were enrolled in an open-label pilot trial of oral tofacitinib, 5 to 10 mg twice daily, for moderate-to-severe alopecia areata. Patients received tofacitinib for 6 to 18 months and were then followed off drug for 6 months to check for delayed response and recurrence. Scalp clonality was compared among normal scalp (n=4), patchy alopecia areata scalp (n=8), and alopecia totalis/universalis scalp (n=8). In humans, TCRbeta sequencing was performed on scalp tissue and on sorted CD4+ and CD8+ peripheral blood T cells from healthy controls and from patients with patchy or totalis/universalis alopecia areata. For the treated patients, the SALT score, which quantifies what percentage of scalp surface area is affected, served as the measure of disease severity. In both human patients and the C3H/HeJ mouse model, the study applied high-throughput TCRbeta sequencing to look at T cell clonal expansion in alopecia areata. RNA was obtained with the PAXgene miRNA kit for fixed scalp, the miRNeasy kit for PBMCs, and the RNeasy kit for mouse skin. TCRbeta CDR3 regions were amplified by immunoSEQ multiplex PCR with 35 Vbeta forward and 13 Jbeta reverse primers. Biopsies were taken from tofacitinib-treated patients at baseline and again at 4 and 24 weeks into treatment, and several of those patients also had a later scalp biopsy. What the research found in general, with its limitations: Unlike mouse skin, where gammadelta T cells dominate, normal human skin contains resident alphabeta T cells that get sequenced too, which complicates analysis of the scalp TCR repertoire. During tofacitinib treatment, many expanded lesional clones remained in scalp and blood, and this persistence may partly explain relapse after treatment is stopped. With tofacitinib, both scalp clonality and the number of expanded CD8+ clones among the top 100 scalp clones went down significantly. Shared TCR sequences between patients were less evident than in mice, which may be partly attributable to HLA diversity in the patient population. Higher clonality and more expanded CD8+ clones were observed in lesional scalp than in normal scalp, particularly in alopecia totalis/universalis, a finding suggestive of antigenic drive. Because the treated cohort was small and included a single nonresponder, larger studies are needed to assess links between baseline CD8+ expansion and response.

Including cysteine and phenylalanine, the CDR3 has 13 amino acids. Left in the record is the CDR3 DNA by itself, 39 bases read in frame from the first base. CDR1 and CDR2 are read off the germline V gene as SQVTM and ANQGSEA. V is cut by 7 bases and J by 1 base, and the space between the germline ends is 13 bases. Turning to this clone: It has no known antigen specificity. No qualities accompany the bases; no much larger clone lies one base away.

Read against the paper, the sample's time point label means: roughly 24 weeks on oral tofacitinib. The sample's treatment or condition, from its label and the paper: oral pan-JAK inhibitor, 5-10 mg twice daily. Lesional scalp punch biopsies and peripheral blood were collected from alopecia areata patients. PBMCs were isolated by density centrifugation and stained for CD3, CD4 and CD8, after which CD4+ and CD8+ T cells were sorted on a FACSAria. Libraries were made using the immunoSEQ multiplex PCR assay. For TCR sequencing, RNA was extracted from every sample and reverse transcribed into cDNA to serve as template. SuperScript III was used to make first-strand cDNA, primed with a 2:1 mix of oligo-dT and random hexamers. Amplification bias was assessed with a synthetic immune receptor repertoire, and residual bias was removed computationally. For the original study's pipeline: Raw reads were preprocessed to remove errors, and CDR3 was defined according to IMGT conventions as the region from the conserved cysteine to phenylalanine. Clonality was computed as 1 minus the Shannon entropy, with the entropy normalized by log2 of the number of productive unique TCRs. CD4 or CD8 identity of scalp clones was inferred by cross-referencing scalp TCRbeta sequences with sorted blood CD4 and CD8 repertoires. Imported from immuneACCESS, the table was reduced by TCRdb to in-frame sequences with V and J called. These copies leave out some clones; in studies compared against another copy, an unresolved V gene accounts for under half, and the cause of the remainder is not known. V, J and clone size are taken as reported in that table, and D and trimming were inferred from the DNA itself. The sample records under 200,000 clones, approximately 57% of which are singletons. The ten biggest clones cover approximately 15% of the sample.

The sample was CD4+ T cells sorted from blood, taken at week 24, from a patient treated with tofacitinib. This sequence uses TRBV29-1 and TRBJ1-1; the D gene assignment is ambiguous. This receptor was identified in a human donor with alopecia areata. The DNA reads TGCAGCGAAACGAACGGCCCGAACACTGAAGCTTTCTTT. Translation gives CSETNGPNTEAFF.